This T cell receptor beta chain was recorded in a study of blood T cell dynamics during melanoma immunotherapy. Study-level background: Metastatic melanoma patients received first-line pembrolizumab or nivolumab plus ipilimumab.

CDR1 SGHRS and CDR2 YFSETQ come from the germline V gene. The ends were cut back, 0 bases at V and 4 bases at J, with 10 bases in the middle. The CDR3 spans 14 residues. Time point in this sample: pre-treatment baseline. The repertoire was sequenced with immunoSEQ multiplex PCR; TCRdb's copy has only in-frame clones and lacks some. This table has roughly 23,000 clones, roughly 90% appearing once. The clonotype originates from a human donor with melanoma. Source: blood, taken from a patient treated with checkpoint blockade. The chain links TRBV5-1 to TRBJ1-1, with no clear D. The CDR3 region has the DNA TGCGCCAGCAGCTTGGTTGACTGGAGCACTGAAGCTTTCTTT. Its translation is CASSLVDWSTEAFF.